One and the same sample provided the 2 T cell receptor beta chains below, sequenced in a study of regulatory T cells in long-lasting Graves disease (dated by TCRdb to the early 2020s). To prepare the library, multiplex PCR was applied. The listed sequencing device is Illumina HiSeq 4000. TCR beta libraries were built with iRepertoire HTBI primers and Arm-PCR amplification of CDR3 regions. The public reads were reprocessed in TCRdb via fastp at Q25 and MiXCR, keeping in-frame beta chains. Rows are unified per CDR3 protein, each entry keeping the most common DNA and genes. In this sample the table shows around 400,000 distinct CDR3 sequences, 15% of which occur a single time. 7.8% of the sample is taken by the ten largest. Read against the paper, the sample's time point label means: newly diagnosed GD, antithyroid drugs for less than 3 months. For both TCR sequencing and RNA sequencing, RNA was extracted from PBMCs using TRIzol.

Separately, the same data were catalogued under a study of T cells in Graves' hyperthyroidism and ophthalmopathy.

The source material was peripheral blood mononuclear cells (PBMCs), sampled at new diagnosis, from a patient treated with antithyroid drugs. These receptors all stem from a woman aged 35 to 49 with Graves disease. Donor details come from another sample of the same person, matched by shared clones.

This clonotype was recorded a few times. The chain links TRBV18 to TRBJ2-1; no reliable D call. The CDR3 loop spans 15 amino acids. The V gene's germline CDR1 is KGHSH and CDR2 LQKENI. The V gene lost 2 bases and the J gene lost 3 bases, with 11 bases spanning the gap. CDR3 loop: CASSPVLDRYNEQFF. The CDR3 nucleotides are TGTGCCAGCTCACCAGTTTTGGACCGCTACAATGAGCAGTTCTTC.

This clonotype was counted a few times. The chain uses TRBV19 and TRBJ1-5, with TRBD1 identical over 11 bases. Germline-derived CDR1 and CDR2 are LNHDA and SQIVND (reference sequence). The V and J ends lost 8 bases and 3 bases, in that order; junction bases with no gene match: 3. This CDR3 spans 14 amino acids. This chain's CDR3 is CASGQGADNQPQHF. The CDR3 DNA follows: TGTGCCAGTGGACAGGGGGCTGACAATCAGCCCCAGCATTTT. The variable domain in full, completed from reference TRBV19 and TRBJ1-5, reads DGGITQSPKYLFRKEGQNVTLSCEQNLNHDAMYWYRQDPGQGLRLIYYSQIVNDFQKGDIAEGYSVSREKKESFPLTVTSAQKNPTAFYLCASGQGADNQPQHFGDGTRLSIL.